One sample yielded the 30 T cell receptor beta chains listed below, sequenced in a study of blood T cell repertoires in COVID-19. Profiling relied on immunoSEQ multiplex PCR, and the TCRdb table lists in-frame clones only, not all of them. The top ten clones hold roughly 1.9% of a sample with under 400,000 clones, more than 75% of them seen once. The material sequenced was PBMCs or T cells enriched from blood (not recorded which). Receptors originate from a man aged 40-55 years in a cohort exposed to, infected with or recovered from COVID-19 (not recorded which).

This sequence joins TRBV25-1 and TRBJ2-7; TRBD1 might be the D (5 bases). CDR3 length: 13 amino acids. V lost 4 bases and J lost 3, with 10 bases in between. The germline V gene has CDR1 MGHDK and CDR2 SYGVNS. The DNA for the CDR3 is TGTGCCAGCAGTGGGGGCCAAATCTACGAGCAGTACTTC. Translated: CASSGGQIYEQYF.

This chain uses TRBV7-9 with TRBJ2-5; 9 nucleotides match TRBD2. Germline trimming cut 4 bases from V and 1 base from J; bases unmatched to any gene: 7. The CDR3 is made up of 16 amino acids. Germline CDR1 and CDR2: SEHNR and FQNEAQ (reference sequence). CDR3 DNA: TGTGCCAGCAGCTCATTAGCGGGAGCGGTCCAAGAGACCCAGTACTTC. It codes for CASSSLAGAVQETQYF.

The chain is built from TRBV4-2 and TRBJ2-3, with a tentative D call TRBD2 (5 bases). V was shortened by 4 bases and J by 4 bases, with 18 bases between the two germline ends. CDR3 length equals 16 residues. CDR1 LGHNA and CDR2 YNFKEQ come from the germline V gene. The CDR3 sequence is CASSRLEWERPDTQYF. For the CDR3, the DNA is TGTGCCAGCAGCCGACTGGAGTGGGAGAGGCCAGATACGCAGTATTTT.

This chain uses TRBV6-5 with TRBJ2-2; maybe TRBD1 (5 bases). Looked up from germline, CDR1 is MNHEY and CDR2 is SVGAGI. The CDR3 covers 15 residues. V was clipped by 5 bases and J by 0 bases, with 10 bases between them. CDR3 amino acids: CASSTPTANTGELFF. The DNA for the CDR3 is TGTGCCAGCAGTACCCCGACAGCGAACACCGGGGAGCTGTTTTTT.

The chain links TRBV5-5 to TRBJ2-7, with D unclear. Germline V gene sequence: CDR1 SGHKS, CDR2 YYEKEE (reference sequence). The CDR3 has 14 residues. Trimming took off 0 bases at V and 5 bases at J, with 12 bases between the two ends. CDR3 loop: CASSLVDSRDEQYF. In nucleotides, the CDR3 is TGTGCCAGCAGCTTGGTTGACTCCCGCGACGAGCAGTACTTC.

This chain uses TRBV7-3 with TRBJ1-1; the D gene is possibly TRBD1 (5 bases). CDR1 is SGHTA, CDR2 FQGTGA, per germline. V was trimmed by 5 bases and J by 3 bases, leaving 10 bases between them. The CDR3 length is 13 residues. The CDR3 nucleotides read TGTGCCAGCAGCGCGGGGGTGTACACTGAAGCTTTCTTT. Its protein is CASSAGVYTEAFF.

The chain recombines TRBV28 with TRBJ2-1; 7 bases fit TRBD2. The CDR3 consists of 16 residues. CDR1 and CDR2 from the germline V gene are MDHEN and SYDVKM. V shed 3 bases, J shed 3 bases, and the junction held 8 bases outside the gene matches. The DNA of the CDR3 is TGTGCCAGCAGTTTGATGTCGGGGAGGGGCTACAATGAGCAGTTCTTC. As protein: CASSLMSGRGYNEQFF.

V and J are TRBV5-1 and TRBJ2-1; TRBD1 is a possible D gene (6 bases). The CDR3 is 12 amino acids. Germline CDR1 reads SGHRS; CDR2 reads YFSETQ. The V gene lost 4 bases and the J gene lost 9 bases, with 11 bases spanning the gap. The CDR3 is CASSDQGGEQFF. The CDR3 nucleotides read TGCGCCAGCAGCGACCAAGGGGGTGAGCAGTTCTTC.

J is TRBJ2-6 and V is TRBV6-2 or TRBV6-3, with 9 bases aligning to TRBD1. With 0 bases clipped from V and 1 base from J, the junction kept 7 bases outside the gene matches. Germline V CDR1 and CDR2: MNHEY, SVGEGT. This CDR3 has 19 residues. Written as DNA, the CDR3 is TGTGCCAGCAGTTACTCGTGGGGACAGGGAACTTCTGGGGCCAACGTCCTGACTTTC. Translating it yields CASSYSWGQGTSGANVLTF.

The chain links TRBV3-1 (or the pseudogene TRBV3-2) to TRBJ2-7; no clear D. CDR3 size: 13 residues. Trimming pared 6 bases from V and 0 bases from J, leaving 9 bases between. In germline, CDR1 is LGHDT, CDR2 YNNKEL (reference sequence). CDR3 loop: CASSPTGSYEQYF. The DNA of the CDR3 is TGTGCCAGCAGTCCTACTGGCTCCTACGAGCAGTACTTC.

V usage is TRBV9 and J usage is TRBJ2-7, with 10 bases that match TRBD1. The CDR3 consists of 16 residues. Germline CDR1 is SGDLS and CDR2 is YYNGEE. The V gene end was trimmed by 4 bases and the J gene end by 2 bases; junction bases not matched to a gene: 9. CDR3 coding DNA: TGTGCCAGCAGCCCAGAGGGGACAGGGGACCCCTACGAGCAGTACTTC. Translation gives CASSPEGTGDPYEQYF.

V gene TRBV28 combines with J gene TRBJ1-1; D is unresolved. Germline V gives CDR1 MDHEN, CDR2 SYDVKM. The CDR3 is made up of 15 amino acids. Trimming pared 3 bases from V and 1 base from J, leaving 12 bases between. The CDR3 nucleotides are TGTGCCAGCAGTTTCCGAGCCTCTAGGAACACTGAAGCTTTCTTT. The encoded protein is CASSFRASRNTEAFF.

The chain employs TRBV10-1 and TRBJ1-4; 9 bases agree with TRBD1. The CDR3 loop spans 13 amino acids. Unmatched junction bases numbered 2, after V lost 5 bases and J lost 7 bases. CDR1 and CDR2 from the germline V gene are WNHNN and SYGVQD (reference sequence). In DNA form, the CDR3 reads TGCGCCAGCAGTCGGGGACAGGGTGAAAAACTGTTTTTT. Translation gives CASSRGQGEKLFF.

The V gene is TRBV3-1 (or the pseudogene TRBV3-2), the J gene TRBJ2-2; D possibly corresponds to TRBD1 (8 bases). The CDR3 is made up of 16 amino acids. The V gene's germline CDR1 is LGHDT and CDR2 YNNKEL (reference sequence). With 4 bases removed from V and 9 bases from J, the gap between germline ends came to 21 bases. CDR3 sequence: CASSRSDRAGDWELFF. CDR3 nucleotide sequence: TGTGCCAGCAGCCGCTCGGACAGGGCGGGAGACTGGGAGCTGTTTTTT.

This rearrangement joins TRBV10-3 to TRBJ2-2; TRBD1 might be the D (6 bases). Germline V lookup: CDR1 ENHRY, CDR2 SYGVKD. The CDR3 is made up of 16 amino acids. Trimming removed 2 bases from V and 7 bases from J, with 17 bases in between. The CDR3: CAISELGLEGDGELFF. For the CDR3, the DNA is TGTGCCATCAGTGAGCTCGGTCTAGAGGGGGACGGGGAGCTGTTTTTT.

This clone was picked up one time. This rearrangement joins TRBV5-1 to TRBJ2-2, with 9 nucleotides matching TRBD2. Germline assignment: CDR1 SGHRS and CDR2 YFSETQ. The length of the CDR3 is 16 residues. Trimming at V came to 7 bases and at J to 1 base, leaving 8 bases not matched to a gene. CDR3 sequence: CASGLSTSGNTGELFF. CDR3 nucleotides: TGCGCCAGCGGACTGTCGACTAGCGGGAACACCGGGGAGCTGTTTTTT.

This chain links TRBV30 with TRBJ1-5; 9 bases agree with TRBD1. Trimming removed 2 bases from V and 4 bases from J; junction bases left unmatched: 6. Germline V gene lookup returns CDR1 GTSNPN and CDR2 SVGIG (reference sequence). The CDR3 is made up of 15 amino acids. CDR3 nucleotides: TGTGCCTGGAGTCTTTATGACAGGGGGAATCAGCCCCAGCATTTT. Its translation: CAWSLYDRGNQPQHF.

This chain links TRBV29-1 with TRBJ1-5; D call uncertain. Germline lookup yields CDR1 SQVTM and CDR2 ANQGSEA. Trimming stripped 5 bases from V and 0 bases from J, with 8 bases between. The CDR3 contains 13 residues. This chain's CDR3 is CSVSGNSNQPQHF. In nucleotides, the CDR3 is TGCAGCGTTTCCGGTAATAGCAATCAGCCCCAGCATTTT.

The CDR3 here is CASSLGGGAGQETQYF. The CDR3 DNA sequence: TGTGCCAGCAGCTTAGGAGGGGGCGCGGGGCAAGAGACCCAGTACTTC. This chain connects TRBV11-3 to TRBJ2-5; possible D gene TRBD1, 7 bases. Germline CDR1 and CDR2: SGHNT and YENEEA. CDR3 length: 16 residues. V gave up 1 base and J gave up 2 bases, with 14 bases separating them.

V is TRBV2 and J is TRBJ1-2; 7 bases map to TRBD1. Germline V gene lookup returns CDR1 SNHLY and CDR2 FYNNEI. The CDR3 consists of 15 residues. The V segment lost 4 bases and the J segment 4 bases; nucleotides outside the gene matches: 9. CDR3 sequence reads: CASSGVGGNSYGYTF. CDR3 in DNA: TGTGCCAGCAGTGGCGTAGGGGGCAATAGCTATGGCTACACCTTC.

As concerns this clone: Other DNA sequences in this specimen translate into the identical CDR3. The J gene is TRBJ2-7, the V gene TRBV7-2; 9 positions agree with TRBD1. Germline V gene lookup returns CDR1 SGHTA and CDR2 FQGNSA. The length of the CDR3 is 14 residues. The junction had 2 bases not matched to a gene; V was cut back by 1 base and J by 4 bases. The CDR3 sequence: CASSLGGQGYEQYF. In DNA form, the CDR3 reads TGTGCCAGCAGCTTAGGGGGACAGGGTTACGAGCAGTACTTC.

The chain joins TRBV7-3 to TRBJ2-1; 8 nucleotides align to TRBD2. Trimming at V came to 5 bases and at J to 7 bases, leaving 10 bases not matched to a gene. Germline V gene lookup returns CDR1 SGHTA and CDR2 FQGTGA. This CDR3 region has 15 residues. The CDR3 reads CASSPSSGLLNEQFF. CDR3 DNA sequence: TGTGCCAGCAGCCCTTCTAGCGGGTTATTAAATGAGCAGTTCTTC.

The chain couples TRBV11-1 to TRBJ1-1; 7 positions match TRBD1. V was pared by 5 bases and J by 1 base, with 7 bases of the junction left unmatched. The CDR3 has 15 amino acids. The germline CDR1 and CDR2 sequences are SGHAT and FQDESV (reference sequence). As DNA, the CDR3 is TGTGCCAGCAGCCCCAGGGGGGTCGGGAACACTGAAGCTTTCTTT. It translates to CASSPRGVGNTEAFF.

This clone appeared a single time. As DNA, the CDR3 is TGCGCCAGCAGCCCGGGACAGGGAACTGAAGCTTTCTTT. As protein: CASSPGQGTEAFF. This chain uses TRBV5-1 with TRBJ1-1; 9 positions agree with TRBD1. With V trimmed by 4 bases and J by 5 bases, 3 bases remained unmatched. This CDR3 has 13 residues. Germline CDR1 SGHRS, CDR2 YFSETQ.

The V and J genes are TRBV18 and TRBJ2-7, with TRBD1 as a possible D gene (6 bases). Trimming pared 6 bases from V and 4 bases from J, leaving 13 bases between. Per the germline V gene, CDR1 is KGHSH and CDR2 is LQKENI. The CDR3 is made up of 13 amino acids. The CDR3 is CASSPGQRYEQYF. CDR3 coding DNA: TGTGCCAGCTCCCCGGGACAACGATACGAGCAGTACTTC. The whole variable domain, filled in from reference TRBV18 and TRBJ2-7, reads NAGVMQNPRHLVRRRGQEARLRCSPMKGHSHVYWYRQLPEEGLKFMVYLQKENIIDESGMPKERFSAEFPKEGPSILRIQQVVRGDSAAYFCASSPGQRYEQYFGPGTRLTVT.

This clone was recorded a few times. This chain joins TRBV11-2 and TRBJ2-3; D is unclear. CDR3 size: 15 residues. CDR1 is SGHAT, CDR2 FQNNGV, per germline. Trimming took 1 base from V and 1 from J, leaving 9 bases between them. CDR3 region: CASSLVARGTDTQYF. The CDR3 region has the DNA TGTGCCAGCAGCTTAGTAGCTCGGGGCACAGATACGCAGTATTTT.

CDR3 protein: CASSKAPFRQPQHF. CDR3 DNA sequence: TGTGCCAGCAGCAAAGCCCCGTTCCGTCAGCCCCAGCATTTT. The chain recombines TRBV21-1 with TRBJ1-5. TRBV21-1 is designated a pseudogene. This CDR3 contains 14 residues.

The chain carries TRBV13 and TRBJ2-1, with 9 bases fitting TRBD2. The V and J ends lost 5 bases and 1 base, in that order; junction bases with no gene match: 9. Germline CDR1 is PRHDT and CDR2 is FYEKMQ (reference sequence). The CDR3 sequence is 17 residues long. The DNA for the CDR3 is TGTGCCAGCAGCCTCCGCACTAGCGGGCAATCCTACAATGAGCAGTTCTTC. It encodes CASSLRTSGQSYNEQFF.

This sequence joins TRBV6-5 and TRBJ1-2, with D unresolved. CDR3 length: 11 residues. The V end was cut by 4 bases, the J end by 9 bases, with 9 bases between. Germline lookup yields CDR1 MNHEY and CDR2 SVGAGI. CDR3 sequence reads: CASSSQRRYTF. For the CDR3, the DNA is TGTGCCAGCAGTTCTCAGCGGCGCTACACCTTC.

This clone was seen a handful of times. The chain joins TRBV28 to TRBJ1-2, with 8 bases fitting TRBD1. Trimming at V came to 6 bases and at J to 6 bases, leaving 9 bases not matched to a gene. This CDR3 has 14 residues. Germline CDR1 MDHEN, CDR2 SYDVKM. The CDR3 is CASSSPGGVNGYTF. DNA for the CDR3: TGTGCCAGCAGCTCGCCAGGGGGCGTTAATGGCTACACCTTC.